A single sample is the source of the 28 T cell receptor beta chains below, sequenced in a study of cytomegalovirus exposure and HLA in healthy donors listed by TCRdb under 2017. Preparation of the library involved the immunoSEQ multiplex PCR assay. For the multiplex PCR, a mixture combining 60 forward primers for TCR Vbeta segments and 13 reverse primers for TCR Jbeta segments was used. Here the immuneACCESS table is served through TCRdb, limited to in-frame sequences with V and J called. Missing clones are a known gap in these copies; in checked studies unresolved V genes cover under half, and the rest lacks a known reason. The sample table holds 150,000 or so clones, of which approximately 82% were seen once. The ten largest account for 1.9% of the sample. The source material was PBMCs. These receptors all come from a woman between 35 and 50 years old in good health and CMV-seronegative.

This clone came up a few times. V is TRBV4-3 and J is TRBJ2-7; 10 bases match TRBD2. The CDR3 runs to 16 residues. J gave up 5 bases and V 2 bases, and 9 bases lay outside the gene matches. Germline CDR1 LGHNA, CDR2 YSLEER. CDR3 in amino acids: CASSQRSGLAGDEQYF. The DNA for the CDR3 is TGCGCCAGCAGCCAAAGATCGGGGCTAGCGGGAGACGAGCAGTACTTC.

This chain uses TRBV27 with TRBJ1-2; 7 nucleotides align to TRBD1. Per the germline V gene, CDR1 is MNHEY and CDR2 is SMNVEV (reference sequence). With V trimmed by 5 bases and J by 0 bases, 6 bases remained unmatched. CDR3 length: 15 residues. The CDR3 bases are TGTGCCAGCAGTATTTCAAGGGGGCCTAACTATGGCTACACCTTC. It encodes CASSISRGPNYGYTF.

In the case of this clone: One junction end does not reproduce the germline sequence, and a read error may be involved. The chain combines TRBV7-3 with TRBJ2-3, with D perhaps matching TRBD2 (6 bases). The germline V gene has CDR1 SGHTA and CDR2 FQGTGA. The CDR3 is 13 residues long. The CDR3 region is CASSSTGTRKLNF. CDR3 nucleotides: TGTGCCAGCAGCTCTACCGGGACTCGGAAGTTGAATTTT.

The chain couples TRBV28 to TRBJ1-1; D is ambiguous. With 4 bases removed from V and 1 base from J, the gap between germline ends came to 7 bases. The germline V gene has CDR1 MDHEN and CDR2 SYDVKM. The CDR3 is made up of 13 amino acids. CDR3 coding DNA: TGTGCCAGCAGTTCCCGAGAGAACACTGAAGCTTTCTTT. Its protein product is CASSSRENTEAFF.

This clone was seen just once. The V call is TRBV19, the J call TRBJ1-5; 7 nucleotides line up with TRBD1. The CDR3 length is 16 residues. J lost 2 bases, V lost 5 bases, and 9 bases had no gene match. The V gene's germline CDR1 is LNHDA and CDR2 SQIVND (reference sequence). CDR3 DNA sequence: TGTGCCAGTAGTCAACCGACAGGGACGGGCAATCAGCCCCAGCATTTT. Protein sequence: CASSQPTGTGNQPQHF.

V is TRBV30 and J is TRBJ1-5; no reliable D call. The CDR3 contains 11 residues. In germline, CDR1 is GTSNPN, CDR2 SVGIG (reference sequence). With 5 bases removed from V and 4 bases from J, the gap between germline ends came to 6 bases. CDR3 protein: CAWGRNQPQHF. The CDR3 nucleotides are TGTGCCTGGGGGCGTAATCAGCCCCAGCATTTT.

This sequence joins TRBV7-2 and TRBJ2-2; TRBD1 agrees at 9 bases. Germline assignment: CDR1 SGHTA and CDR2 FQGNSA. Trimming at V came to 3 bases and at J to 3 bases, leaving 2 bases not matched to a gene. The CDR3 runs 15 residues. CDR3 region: CASSLRTGDTGELFF. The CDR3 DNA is TGTGCCAGCAGCTTGCGGACAGGGGACACCGGGGAGCTGTTTTTT.

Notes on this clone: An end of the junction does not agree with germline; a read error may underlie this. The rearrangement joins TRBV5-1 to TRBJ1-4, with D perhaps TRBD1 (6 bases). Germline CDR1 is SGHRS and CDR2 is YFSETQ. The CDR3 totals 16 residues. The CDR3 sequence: CASSSGAGRVAENLFF. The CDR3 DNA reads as TGCGCCAGCAGCTCAGGGGCAGGGAGGGTAGCGGAAAATCTGTTTTTT.

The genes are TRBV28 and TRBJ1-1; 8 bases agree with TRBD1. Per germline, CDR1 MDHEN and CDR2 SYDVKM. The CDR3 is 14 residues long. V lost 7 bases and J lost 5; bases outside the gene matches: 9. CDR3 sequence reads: CASKEFRGLTEAFF. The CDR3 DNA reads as TGTGCCAGCAAAGAATTCAGGGGGCTGACTGAAGCTTTCTTT.

The CDR3 DNA sequence: TGTGCCAGCACCCCCCAAGGGTCTCAGGGGAATGCCGAGCAGTACTTC. Its protein is CASTPQGSQGNAEQYF. The chain links TRBV13 to TRBJ2-7; D perhaps matches TRBD1 (6 bases). The CDR3 spans 16 residues. Germline V lookup: CDR1 PRHDT, CDR2 FYEKMQ (reference sequence). V lost 7 bases to trimming and J lost 6 bases, with 25 bases between them.

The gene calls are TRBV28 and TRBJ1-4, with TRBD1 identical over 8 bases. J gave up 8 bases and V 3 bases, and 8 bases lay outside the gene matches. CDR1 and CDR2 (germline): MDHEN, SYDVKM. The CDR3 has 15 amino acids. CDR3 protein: CASSLPGTGREKLFF. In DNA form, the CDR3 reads TGTGCCAGCAGTTTGCCCGGGACAGGAAGAGAAAAACTGTTTTTT.

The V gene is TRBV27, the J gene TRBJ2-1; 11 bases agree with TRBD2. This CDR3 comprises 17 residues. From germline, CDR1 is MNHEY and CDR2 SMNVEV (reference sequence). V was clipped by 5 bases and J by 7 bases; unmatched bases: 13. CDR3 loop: CASSPRVAGGQGNEQFF. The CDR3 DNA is TGTGCCAGCAGTCCCCGAGTAGCGGGAGGGCAGGGTAATGAGCAGTTCTTC.

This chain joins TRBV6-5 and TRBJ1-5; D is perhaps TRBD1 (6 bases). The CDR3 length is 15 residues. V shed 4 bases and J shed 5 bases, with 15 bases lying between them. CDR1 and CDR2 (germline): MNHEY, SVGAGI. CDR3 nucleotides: TGTGCCAGCAGTTCCCGGCCGGCAGGGGATCAGCCCCAGCATTTT. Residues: CASSSRPAGDQPQHF.

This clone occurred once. CDR3 amino acids: CASSPTGGASTGELFF. CDR3 DNA sequence: TGTGCCAGCAGTCCGACAGGGGGCGCTTCAACCGGGGAGCTGTTTTTT. The gene calls are TRBV27 and TRBJ2-2; TRBD1 aligns across 10 bases. Trimming at V came to 5 bases and at J to 5 bases, leaving 8 bases not matched to a gene. Germline V lookup: CDR1 MNHEY, CDR2 SMNVEV (reference sequence). The CDR3 runs 16 residues.

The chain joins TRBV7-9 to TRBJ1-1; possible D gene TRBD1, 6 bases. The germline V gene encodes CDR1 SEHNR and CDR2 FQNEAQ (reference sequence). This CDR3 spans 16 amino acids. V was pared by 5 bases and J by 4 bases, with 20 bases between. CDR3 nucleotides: TGTGCCAGCAGCCCCAAATCGGCAGGGGTTGGCACTGAAGCTTTCTTT. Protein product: CASSPKSAGVGTEAFF.

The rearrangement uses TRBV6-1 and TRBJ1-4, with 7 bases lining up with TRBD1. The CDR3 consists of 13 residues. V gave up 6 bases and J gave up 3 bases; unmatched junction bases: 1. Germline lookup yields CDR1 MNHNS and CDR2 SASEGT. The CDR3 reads CASRGQPNEKLFF. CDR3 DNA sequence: TGTGCCAGCAGGGGACAGCCTAATGAAAAACTGTTTTTT.

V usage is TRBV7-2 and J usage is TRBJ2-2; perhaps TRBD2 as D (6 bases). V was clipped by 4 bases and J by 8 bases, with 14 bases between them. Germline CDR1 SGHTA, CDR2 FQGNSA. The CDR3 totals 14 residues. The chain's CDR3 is CASSSRLGGGELFF. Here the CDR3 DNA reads TGTGCCAGCAGCTCCCGACTCGGAGGGGGGGAGCTGTTTTTT.

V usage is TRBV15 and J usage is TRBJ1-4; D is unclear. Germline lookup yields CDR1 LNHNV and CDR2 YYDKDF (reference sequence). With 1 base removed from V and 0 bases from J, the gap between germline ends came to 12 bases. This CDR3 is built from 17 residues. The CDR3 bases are TGTGCCACCAGCAGAGCGCTGGCCCTTGCAACTAATGAAAAACTGTTTTTT. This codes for CATSRALALATNEKLFF.

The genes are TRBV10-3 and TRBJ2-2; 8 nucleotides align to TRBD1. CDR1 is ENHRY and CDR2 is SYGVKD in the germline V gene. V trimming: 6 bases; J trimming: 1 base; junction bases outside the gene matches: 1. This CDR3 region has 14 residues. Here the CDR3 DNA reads TGTGCCATCAGAGGGACAGGGAACACCGGGGAGCTGTTTTTT. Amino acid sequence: CAIRGTGNTGELFF.

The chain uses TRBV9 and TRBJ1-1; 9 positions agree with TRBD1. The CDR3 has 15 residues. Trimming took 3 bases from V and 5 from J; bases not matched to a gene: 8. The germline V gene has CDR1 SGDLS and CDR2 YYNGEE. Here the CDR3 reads CASSGPGQGTTEAFF. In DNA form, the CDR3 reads TGTGCCAGCAGCGGTCCGGGACAGGGAACGACTGAAGCTTTCTTT.

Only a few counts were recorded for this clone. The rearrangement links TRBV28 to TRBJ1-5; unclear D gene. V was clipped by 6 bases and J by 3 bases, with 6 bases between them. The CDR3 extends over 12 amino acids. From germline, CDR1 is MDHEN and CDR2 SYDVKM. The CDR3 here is CASSLNNQPQHF. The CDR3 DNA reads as TGTGCCAGCAGCCTTAACAATCAGCCCCAGCATTTT.

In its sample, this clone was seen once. CDR3 residues: CASSLGTDTTDTQYF. Here the CDR3 DNA reads TGCGCCAGCAGCCTTGGTACAGATACCACAGATACGCAGTATTTT. The V call is TRBV5-1, the J call TRBJ2-3, with D hard to call. Germline V gives CDR1 SGHRS, CDR2 YFSETQ. The CDR3 has 15 residues. Between the trimmed V and J ends, which lost 4 bases and 2 bases, there was a span of 14 bases.

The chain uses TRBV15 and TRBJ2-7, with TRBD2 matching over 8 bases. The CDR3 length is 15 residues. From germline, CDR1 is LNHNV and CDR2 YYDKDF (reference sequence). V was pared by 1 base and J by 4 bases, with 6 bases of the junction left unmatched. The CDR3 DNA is TGTGCCACCAGCAGAGGCGGGGGGCTCATATACGAGCAGTACTTC. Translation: CATSRGGGLIYEQYF.

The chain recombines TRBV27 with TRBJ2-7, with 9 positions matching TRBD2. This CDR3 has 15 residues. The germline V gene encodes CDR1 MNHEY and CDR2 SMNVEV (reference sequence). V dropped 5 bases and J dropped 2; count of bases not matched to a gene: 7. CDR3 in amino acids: CASSPLSGGAYEQYF. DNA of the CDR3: TGTGCCAGCAGTCCCCTTAGCGGGGGAGCCTACGAGCAGTACTTC.

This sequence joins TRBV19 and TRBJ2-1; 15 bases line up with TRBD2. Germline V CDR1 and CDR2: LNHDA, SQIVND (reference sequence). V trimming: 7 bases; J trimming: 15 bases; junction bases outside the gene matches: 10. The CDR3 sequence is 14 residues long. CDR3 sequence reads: CASTNGLAGGRPFF. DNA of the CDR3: TGTGCCAGTACCAACGGACTAGCGGGAGGGCGTCCGTTCTTC.

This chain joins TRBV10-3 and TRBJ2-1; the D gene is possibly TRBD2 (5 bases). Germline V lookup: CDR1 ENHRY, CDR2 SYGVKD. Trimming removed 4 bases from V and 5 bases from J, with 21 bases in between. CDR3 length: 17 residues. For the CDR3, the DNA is TGTGCCATCAGTGGGTTGGGTCGGGGAACCGGAGACAATGAGCAGTTCTTC. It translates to CAISGLGRGTGDNEQFF.

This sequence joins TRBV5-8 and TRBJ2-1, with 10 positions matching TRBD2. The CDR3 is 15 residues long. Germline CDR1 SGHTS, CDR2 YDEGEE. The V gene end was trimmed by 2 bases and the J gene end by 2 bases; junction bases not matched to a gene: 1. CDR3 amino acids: CASSFLAGAYNEQFF. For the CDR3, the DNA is TGTGCCAGCAGCTTTCTAGCGGGAGCCTACAATGAGCAGTTCTTC.

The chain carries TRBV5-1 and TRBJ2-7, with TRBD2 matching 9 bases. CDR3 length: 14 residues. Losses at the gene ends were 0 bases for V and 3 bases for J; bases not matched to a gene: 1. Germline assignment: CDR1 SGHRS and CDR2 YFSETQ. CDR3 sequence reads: CASSLERGDYEQYF. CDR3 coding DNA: TGCGCCAGCAGCTTGGAGCGGGGGGACTACGAGCAGTACTTC.